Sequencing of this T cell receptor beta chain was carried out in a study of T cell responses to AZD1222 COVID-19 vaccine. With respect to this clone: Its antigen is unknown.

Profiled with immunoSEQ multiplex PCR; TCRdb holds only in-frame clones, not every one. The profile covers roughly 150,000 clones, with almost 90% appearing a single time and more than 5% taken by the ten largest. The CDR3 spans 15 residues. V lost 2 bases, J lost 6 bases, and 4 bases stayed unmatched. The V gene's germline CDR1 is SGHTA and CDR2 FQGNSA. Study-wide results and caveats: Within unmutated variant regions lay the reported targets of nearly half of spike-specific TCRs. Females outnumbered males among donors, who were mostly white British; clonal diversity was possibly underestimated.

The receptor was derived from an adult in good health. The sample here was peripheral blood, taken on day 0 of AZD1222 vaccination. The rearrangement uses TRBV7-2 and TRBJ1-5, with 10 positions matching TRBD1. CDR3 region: CASSLRGQGFQPQHF. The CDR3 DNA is TGTGCCAGCAGCTTAAGGGGACAGGGGTTTCAGCCCCAGCATTTT.